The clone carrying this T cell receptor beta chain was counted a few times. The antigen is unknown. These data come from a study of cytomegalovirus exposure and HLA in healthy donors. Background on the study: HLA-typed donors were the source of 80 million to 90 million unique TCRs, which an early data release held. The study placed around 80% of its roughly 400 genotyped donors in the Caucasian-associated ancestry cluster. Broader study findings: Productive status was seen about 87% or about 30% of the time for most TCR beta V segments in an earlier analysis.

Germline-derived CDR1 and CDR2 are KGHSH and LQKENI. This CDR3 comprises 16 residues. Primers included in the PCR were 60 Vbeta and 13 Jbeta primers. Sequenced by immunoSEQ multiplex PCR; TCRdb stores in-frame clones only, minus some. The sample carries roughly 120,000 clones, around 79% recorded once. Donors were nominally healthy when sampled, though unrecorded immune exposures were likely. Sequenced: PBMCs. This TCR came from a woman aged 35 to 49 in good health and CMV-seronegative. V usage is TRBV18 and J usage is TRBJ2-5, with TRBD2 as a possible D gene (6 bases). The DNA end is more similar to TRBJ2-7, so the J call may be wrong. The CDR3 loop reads CASSPPFSGSSYEQYF. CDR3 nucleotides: TGTGCCAGCTCACCACCGTTTAGCGGATCGTCCTACGAGCAGTACTTC.